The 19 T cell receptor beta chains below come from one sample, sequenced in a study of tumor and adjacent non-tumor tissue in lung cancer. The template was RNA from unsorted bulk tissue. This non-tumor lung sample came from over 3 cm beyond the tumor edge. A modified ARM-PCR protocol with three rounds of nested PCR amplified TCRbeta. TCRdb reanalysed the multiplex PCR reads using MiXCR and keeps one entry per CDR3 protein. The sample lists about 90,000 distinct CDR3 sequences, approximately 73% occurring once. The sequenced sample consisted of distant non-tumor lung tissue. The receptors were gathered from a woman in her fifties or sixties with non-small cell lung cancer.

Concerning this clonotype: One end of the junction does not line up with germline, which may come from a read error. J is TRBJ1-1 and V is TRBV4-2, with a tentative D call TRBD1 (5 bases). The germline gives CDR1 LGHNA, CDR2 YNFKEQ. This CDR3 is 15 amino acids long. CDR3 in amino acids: CVSSQEGQRDTEAFF. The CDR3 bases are TGTGTCAGCAGCCAAGAGGGGCAGCGAGACACTGAGGCTTTCTTC.

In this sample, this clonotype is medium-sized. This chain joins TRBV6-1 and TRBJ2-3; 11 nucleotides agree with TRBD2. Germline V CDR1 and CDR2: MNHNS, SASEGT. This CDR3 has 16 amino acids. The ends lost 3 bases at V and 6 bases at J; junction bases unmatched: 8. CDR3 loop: CASSETLAGGRDTQYF. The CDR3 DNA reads TGTGCCAGCAGTGAGACCTTAGCGGGAGGGCGCGATACGCAGTATTTT.

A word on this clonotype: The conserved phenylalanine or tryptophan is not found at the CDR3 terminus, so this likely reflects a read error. This chain's CDR3 is CASIESGDRREQYL. The DNA for the CDR3 is TGTGCCAGCATTGAATCCGGGGACAGACGCGAGCAGTACTTA. The V gene is TRBV25-1, the J gene TRBJ2-7; TRBD1 matches 7 bases. This CDR3 region has 14 residues. CDR1 and CDR2 from the germline V gene are MGHDK and SYGVNS.

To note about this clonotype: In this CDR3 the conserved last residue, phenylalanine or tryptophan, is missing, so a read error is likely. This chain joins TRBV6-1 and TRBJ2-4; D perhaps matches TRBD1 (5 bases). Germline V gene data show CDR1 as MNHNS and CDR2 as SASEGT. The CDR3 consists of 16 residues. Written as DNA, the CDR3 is TGTGCCAGCAGTGAATCGACAGTTCTATACAAAAAGATTCAGTACATC. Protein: CASSESTVLYKKIQYI.

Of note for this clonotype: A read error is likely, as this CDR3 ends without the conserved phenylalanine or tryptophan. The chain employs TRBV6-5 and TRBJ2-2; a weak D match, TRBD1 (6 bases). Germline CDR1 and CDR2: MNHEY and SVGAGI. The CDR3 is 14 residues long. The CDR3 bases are TGTGGCAGCAGAACAGGGCTCCTGGCCGGGGAGCTGTTTTGT. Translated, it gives CGSRTGLLAGELFC.

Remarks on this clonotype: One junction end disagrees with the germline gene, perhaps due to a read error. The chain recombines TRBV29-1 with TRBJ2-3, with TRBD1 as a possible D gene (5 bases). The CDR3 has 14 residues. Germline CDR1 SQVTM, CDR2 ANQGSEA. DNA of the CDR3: TGCAGTGCCATACTGTCAGGGCCCACAGATATGCAGTATTTT. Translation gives CSAILSGPTDMQYF.

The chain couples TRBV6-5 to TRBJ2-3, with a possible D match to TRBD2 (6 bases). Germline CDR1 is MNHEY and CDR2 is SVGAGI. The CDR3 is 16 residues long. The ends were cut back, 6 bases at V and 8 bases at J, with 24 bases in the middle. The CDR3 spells CASSPISGRTGGTQYF. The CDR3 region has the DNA TGTGCCAGCAGCCCCATCAGCGGAAGGACCGGGGGTACGCAGTATTTT.

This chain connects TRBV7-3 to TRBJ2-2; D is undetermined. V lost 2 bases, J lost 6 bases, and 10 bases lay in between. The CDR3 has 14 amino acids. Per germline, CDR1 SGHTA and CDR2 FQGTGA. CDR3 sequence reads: CASSLRPHAGELFF. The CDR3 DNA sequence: TGTGCCAGCAGCTTACGCCCCCACGCCGGGGAGCTGTTTTTT.

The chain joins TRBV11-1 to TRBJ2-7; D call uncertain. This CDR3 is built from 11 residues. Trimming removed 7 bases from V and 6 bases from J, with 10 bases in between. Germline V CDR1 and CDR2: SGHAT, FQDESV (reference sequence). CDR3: CASNFYVEQYF. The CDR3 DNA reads TGTGCCAGCAACTTTTATGTCGAGCAGTACTTC.

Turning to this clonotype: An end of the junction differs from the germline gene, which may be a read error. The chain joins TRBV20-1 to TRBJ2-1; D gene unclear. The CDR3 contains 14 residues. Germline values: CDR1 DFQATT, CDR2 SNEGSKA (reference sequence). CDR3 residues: CSARDWRKYNEHFF. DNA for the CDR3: TGCAGTGCTAGAGATTGGCGGAAGTACAATGAGCACTTCTTC.

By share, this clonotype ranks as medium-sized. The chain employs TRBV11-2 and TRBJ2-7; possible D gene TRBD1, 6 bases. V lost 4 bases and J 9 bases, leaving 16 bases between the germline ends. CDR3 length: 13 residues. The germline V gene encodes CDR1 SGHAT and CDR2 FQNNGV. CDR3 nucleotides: TGTGCCAGCAGCTCACCCAACAGGGTCGGGCAGTACTTC. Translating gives CASSSPNRVGQYF.

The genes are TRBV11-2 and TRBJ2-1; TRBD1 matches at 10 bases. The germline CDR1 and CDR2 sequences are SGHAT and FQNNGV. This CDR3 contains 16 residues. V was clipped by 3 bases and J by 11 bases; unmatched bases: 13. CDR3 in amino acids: CASSLEPGQGFIKQFF. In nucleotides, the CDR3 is TGTGCCAGCAGCTTGGAACCGGGACAGGGGTTCATTAAGCAGTTCTTC.

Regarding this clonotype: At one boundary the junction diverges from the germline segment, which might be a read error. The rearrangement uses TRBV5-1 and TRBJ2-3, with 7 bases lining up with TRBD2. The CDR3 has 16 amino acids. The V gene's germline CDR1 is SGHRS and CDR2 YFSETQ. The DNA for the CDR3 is TGCGCCAGCAGCTTGGCGGCTAGCGGAAGCATAGATACGCAGTATTTT. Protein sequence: CASSLAASGSIDTQYF.

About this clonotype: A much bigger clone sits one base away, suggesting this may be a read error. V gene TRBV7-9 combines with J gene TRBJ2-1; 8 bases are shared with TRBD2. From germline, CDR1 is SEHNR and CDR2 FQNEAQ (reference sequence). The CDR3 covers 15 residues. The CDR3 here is CASSSAGRGYYEQFF. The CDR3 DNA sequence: TGTGCCAGCAGCTCCGCCGGGAGGGGCTACTATGAGCAGTTCTTC.

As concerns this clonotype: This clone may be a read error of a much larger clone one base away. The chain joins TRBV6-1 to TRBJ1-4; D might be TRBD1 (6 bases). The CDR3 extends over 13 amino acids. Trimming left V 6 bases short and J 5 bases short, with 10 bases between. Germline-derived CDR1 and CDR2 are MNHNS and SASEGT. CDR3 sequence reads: CASRGTYNEKLFF. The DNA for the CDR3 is TGTGCCAGCAGAGGGACATACAATGAAAAACTGTTTTTT.

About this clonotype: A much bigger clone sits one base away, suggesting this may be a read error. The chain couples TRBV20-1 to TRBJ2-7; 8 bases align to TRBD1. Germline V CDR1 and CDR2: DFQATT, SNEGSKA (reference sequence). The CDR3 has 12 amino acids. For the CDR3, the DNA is TGCACTGCTAGGGGACAGGCCTACGAGCAGTACTTC. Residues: CTARGQAYEQYF.

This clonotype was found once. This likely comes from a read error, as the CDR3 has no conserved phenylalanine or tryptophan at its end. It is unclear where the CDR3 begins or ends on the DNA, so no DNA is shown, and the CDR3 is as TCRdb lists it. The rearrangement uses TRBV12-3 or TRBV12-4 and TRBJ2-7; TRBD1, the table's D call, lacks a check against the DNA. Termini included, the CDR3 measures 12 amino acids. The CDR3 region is CASSTGGSEKYL.

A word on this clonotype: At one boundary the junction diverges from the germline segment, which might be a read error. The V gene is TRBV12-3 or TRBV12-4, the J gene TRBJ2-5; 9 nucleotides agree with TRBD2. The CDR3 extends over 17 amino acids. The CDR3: CASSLFSGTSWFKTQYF. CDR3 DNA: TGTGCCAGCAGTTTATTTTCCGGGACTAGCTGGTTTAAGACTCAGTACTTC.

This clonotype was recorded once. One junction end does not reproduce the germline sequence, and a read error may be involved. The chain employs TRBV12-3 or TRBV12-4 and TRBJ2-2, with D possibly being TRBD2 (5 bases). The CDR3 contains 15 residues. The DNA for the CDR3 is TGTGTCAGCAGTTTCACCGGGTTGAACACCGGGGTGCTGTTTTTT. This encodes CVSSFTGLNTGVLFF.